A selection of T cell receptor beta chains follows, all from one sample in a study of Graves' ophthalmopathy and Graves' hyperthyroidism. MiXCR, run by TCRdb on the multiplex PCR reads, gives a single entry per CDR3 protein. This table has about 390,000 distinct CDR3 sequences, 17% appearing once. The sequencing input was peripheral blood. The receptors here all came from an adult woman with stable Graves' hyperthyroidism. Both conserved end residues are trimmed from each CDR3. The order of the fields is V gene, clone size, CDR3 protein. Rows may omit the clone size; those that give it use once, few, many or a size class.

>TRBV30|NA
AWNLGANTGELF
>TRBV6-1|many
ASSLGGGEGTNYGYT
>TRBV12-3/TRBV12-4|many
ASSLFLTDYYEQY
>TRBV12-3/TRBV12-4|many
ASTQTGGVTEAF
>TRBV10-3|many
AISLGHTYEQY
>TRBV10-3|many
ATHTRTENYGYT
>TRBV30|many
ACLRKRVNTEAF
>TRBV28|many
ASSPILTMETQY
>TRBV12-3/TRBV12-4|many
ASSQTPGRTNTEAF
>TRBV20-1|many
SASHNRETQY
>TRBV5-1|many
ASSWTDGSNTEAF
>TRBV19|NA
ASSISVDEDTEAF
>TRBV6-2/TRBV6-3|many
ASTPGASGRSPLYEQY
>TRBV25-1|many
ASSESNRPNTGELF
>TRBV5-1|many
ASSQPEGAGSYEQY
>TRBV12-3/TRBV12-4|many
ASSFSDYAVEQY
>TRBV2|many
ASSGVGQTTDTQY
>TRBV29-1|many
SVDTLYGYT
>TRBV11-2|many
ASSFTQGVEAF
>TRBV6-5|few
ASRSIEAF
>TRBV12-3/TRBV12-4|NA
ASSPPGSANTIY
>TRBV5-1|many
ASSLATGTQETQY
>TRBV6-4|many
ASSPPQGARLKTEAF
>TRBV4-1|many
ASRDFSGRAGETQY
>TRBV27|few
ASRTQGGGIQY
>TRBV7-2|many
ASSISGASGNTIY